What follows are 9 T cell receptor beta chains derived from one specimen sequenced in a study of siplizumab effects on memory and regulatory T cells. TCRdb's table, derived via immunoSEQ multiplex PCR, lists solely in-frame clones and lacks some. The sample lists over 85,000 clones, 94% occurring once. The sample taken for sequencing was non-Treg CD4+ T cells sorted from blood. All receptors derive from a human donor in good health.

The CDR3 here is CASSEVSGANVLTF. CDR3 nucleotides: TGTGCCAGCAGTGAAGTCTCTGGGGCCAACGTCCTGACTTTC. This chain uses TRBV2 with TRBJ2-6; D unclear. V lost 1 base to trimming and J lost 0 bases, with 1 base between them. The CDR3 has 14 residues. Germline V gene sequence: CDR1 SNHLY, CDR2 FYNNEI.

Only a few counts were recorded for this clone. The rearrangement links TRBV5-1 to TRBJ1-2, with no clear D. Trimming removed 4 bases at V and 5 bases at J, with 15 bases between. The germline gives CDR1 SGHRS, CDR2 YFSETQ. This CDR3 contains 14 residues. The CDR3 nucleotides are TGCGCCAGCAGCGCCTTACTCAGCGTATATGGCTACACCTTC. This translates into CASSALLSVYGYTF.

CDR3 nucleotide sequence: TGTGCCAGTAGCCCCATGGGGGGGACCCAGTACTTC. It specifies CASSPMGGTQYF. The V call is TRBV19, the J call TRBJ2-5; weak D call: TRBD2 (6 bases). The CDR3 has 12 residues. Trimming left V 6 bases short and J 7 bases short, with 12 bases between. The germline gives CDR1 LNHDA, CDR2 SQIVND (reference sequence).

The V gene is TRBV19, the J gene TRBJ2-1; D uncertain. Germline values: CDR1 LNHDA, CDR2 SQIVND (reference sequence). The CDR3 is 14 amino acids. V was pared by 7 bases and J by 3 bases, with 13 bases between. CDR3: CASNGRSFYNEQFF. The CDR3 DNA reads as TGTGCCAGTAATGGCAGGTCCTTCTACAATGAGCAGTTCTTC.

The J gene is TRBJ2-2, the V gene TRBV7-3; tentatively, D is TRBD2 (6 bases). The germline gives CDR1 SGHTA, CDR2 FQGTGA. The CDR3 extends over 14 amino acids. V gave up 5 bases and J gave up 2 bases, with 9 bases separating them. Here the CDR3 reads CASSRGTNTGELFF. CDR3 nucleotides: TGTGCCAGCAGCCGCGGGACTAACACCGGGGAGCTGTTTTTT.

The chain employs TRBV27 and TRBJ1-6; TRBD1 aligns across 8 bases. CDR1 MNHEY and CDR2 SMNVEV come from the germline V gene (reference sequence). The CDR3 runs to 16 residues. V lost 5 bases and J lost 5; bases outside the gene matches: 8. CDR3 in DNA: TGTGCCAGCAGTCGGACAGGGTTAAACGATAATTCACCCCTCCACTTT. This translates into CASSRTGLNDNSPLHF.

V and J are TRBV9 and TRBJ2-2; 9 positions agree with TRBD1. Germline values: CDR1 SGDLS, CDR2 YYNGEE. J gave up 4 bases and V 4 bases, and 14 bases lay outside the gene matches. CDR3 length: 18 amino acids. The CDR3 loop is CASSPRPGTGIGTGELFF. The DNA of the CDR3 is TGTGCCAGCAGCCCTCGTCCCGGGACAGGGATTGGCACCGGGGAGCTGTTTTTT.

This clone turned up a few times. Since the CDR3 does not end with the conserved phenylalanine or tryptophan, this likely comes from a read error. The limits of the CDR3 on the DNA are not certain, so only TCRdb's listed CDR3 is given. The chain recombines TRBV27 with TRBJ1-2; the table's D call TRBD1 went unverified against the DNA. The CDR3 is 9 amino acids long, termini counted. Germline CDR1 reads MNHEY; CDR2 reads SMNVEV (reference sequence). The CDR3 reads CASSFDRTR.

The rearrangement uses TRBV19 and TRBJ1-1; 8 positions match TRBD1. Trimming at V came to 6 bases and at J to 1 base, leaving 7 bases not matched to a gene. CDR3 length equals 15 residues. The germline V gene has CDR1 LNHDA and CDR2 SQIVND (reference sequence). CDR3 residues: CASSGQGRTNTEAFF. DNA of the CDR3: TGTGCCAGTAGCGGACAGGGAAGAACGAACACTGAAGCTTTCTTT.